The 16 T cell receptor beta chains in this list originate from one sample, sequenced in a study of human T cells and chemical hapten exposure. One entry per CDR3 protein results from TCRdb running MiXCR on the RACE reads. The table records about 140,000 distinct CDR3 sequences, about 12% of them present only once. Time point noted: patch test 2, 6 weeks after DPC sensitization. Treatment of the sample: therapeutic diphenylcyclopropenone sensitization with weekly scalp DPC. This specimen was whole blood, taken in connection with sensitization to the hapten diphenylcyclopropenone (DPC). The receptors here all came from a woman between 50 and 59 years old with alopecia areata. Some clones in this sample may be carry-over from other donors' samples.

The V and J genes are TRBV29-1 and TRBJ2-3, with 8 bases lining up with TRBD2. The V gene's germline CDR1 is SQVTM and CDR2 ANQGSEA. The trim removed 0 bases at V and 8 bases at J, leaving 10 bases unmatched. CDR3 size: 15 residues. The CDR3 DNA reads as TGCAGCGTTGAAGAGGGGACGCTAGCGGGCCTTACGCAGTATTTT. It translates to CSVEEGTLAGLTQYF.

This clonotype was seen a few times. The gene calls are TRBV29-1 and TRBJ2-2, with TRBD2 identical over 10 bases. J was trimmed by 5 bases and V by 6 bases; bases with no gene match: 9. The CDR3 is 15 residues long. Germline V gene sequence: CDR1 SQVTM, CDR2 ANQGSEA. For the CDR3, the DNA is TGCAGCGTCTCCGGTAGTAGCGGGAGGACCGGGGAGCTGTTTTTT. Amino acids: CSVSGSSGRTGELFF.

The rearrangement uses TRBV28 and TRBJ1-1; the D gene is possibly TRBD1 (5 bases). V was trimmed by 3 bases and J by 10 bases, leaving 9 bases between them. Germline V gene data show CDR1 as MDHEN and CDR2 as SYDVKM. This CDR3 has 11 residues. Here the CDR3 reads CASSLGLRAFF. The CDR3 coding sequence is TGTGCCAGCAGTTTGGGACTTAGAGCTTTCTTT. Full variable domain (rest looked up from reference TRBV28 and TRBJ1-1): DVKVTQSSRYLVKRTGEKVFLECVQDMDHENMFWYRQDPGLGLRLIYFSYDVKMKEKGDIPEGYSVSREKKERFSLILESASTNQTSMYLCASSLGLRAFFGQGTRLTVV.

The chain combines TRBV19 with TRBJ1-5; no clear D gene. The CDR3 consists of 14 residues. The V end lost 3 bases, the J end lost 0 bases, and 6 bases lay between the germline ends. From germline, CDR1 is LNHDA and CDR2 SQIVND (reference sequence). The CDR3 reads CASSINHSNQPQHF. The CDR3 DNA reads as TGTGCCAGTAGTATTAACCATAGCAATCAGCCCCAGCATTTT.

This rearrangement joins TRBV5-1 to TRBJ2-3; weak D call: TRBD2 (5 bases). Between the trimmed V and J ends, which lost 4 bases and 4 bases, there was a span of 13 bases. The CDR3 length is 14 residues. Germline assignment: CDR1 SGHRS and CDR2 YFSETQ. CDR3 coding DNA: TGCGCCAGCAGCGGTGGCCCCGGGGCAGATACGCAGTATTTT. Translation: CASSGGPGADTQYF.

This clonotype has just a few counts. V gene TRBV7-3 combines with J gene TRBJ1-2, with 9 bases matching TRBD1. Germline CDR1 is SGHTA and CDR2 is FQGTGA. J was trimmed by 3 bases and V by 6 bases; bases with no gene match: 5. This CDR3 contains 14 residues. CDR3 protein: CASRLDRGDYGYTF. The CDR3 coding sequence is TGTGCCAGCAGATTGGACAGGGGCGACTATGGCTACACCTTC.

The chain has TRBV19 and TRBJ2-6; D perhaps matches TRBD1 (5 bases). This CDR3 has 12 amino acids. CDR1 is LNHDA and CDR2 is SQIVND in the germline V gene (reference sequence). The V and J ends lost 7 bases and 8 bases respectively, with 9 bases between them. The CDR3 nucleotides are TGTGCCAGTAACCCAGGGACCAACGTCCTGACTTTC. The encoded protein is CASNPGTNVLTF.

This clonotype was seen repeatedly, ten times or more. J is TRBJ2-6 and V is TRBV14, with D hard to call. Germline V gene data show CDR1 as SGHDN and CDR2 as FVKESK. The germline V and J ends were trimmed by 0 bases and 0 bases, with 6 bases remaining between them. The length of the CDR3 is 16 residues. CDR3 residues: CASSQDLTSGANVLTF. The CDR3 DNA reads TGTGCCAGCAGCCAAGATCTTACCTCTGGGGCCAACGTCCTGACTTTC.

This clonotype turned up a few times. The gene calls are TRBV20-1 and TRBJ2-7, with D perhaps matching TRBD2 (5 bases). Trimming pared 0 bases from V and 3 bases from J, leaving 12 bases between. The CDR3 loop spans 14 amino acids. Germline V lookup: CDR1 DFQATT, CDR2 SNEGSKA (reference sequence). The CDR3 region is CSARESGNRYEQYF. As DNA, the CDR3 is TGCAGTGCTAGAGAGAGCGGTAACCGCTACGAGCAGTACTTC.

The CDR3 region has the DNA TGTGCCAGTAGTATAGACCCCGGGATCTCCTACAATGAGCAGTTCTTC. Translation gives CASSIDPGISYNEQFF. V gene TRBV19 combines with J gene TRBJ2-1, with D maybe TRBD2 (5 bases). The CDR3 is 16 amino acids. Trimming took 0 bases from V and 0 from J, leaving 9 bases between them. Germline lookup yields CDR1 LNHDA and CDR2 SQIVND (reference sequence).

The gene calls are TRBV18 and TRBJ2-1, with TRBD2 matching over 9 bases. With 0 bases clipped from V and 13 bases from J, the junction kept 13 bases outside the gene matches. Germline CDR1 KGHSH, CDR2 LQKENI. CDR3 length: 16 amino acids. CDR3 protein: CASSPPGLAGPRVQFF. Here the CDR3 DNA reads TGTGCCAGCTCACCACCGGGGCTAGCGGGACCCAGGGTTCAGTTCTTC.

The sample holds a few counts of this clonotype. A read error may account for a junction end that differs from germline. This sequence joins TRBV12-3 or TRBV12-4 and TRBJ2-1; 11 bases are shared with TRBD2. This CDR3 is 15 amino acids long. CDR3 sequence reads: CASSVAGGPHNEQFF. As DNA, the CDR3 is TGTGCCAGCAGTGTAGCGGGAGGGCCCCACAATGAGCAGTTCTTC.

The chain uses TRBV12-3 or TRBV12-4 and TRBJ1-3; TRBD1 aligns across 8 bases. The V and J ends lost 6 bases and 3 bases, in that order; junction bases with no gene match: 13. The CDR3 has 17 amino acids. CDR3 residues: CASRRDPGQVLGNTIYF. Written as DNA, the CDR3 is TGTGCCAGCAGGCGCGACCCGGGACAGGTCCTTGGAAACACCATATATTTT.

There are a few counts of this clonotype. The chain is built from TRBV7-2 and TRBJ2-7; D is perhaps TRBD2 (6 bases). Germline loops: CDR1 SGHTA, CDR2 FQGNSA. CDR3 size: 14 residues. V was clipped by 5 bases and J by 2 bases, with 13 bases between them. CDR3 in amino acids: CASSPRREAYEQYF. The CDR3 DNA is TGTGCCAGCAGCCCTAGGAGGGAGGCCTACGAGCAGTACTTC.

The V call is TRBV24-1, the J call TRBJ2-1; 8 nucleotides match TRBD2. Germline V gene lookup returns CDR1 KGHDR and CDR2 SFDVKD. The V gene end was trimmed by 6 bases and the J gene end by 4 bases; junction bases not matched to a gene: 10. This CDR3 contains 16 residues. The CDR3 here is CATSKTTSGLYNEQFF. The CDR3, as DNA: TGTGCCACCAGTAAAACAACTAGCGGCCTTTACAATGAGCAGTTCTTC.

This clonotype was seen a few times. As DNA, the CDR3 is TGCAGCGGAAGGACAGGAAACACCATATATTTT. It encodes CSGRTGNTIYF. The chain couples TRBV29-1 to TRBJ1-3, with a tentative D call TRBD1 (5 bases). Trimming removed 7 bases at V and 4 bases at J, with 8 bases between. The germline CDR1 and CDR2 sequences are SQVTM and ANQGSEA. This CDR3 spans 11 amino acids. The variable domain in full, completed from reference TRBV29-1 and TRBJ1-3, reads SAVISQKPSRDICQRGTSLTIQCQVDSQVTMMFWYRQQPGQSLTLIATANQGSEATYESGFVIDKFPISRPNLTFSTLTVSNMSPEDSSIYLCSGRTGNTIYFGEGSWLTVV.